A selection of T cell receptor beta chains follows, all from one sample in a study of a mutant IDH1 vaccine in newly diagnosed glioma. Data came from immunoSEQ multiplex PCR; TCRdb stores just in-frame clones and leaves some out. The profile shows 30,000 to 40,000 clones, roughly 79% of them singletons. The antigens for these receptors are not known. The starting material was PBMCs, obtained from a glioma patient whose treatment included an IDH1 peptide vaccine. These receptor sequences come from a middle-aged man with glioma. Each CDR3 is given with its conserved first and last residue. Each record gives: CDR3 DNA, CDR3 protein, V gene, J gene, clone size, D gene. The D gene is left open where the match is weak. The listing skips clone size in some rows; elsewhere it reads once, few, many or a size class.

cdr3_nt: TGTGCCATCAGTCAGGGGGCAGAAGGCTACACCTTC
cdr3_aa: CAISQGAEGYTF
v_call: TRBV10-3
j_call: TRBJ1-2
clone_size: .
d_call: TRBD1

cdr3_nt: TGTGCCAGCAGCTATGGGAACGCTGAAGCTTTCTTT
cdr3_aa: CASSYGNAEAFF
v_call: TRBV5-4
j_call: TRBJ1-1
clone_size: .
d_call: .

cdr3_nt: TGTGCCAGCAGTTTCCTGGGACTAGCGGGAGGGGCCACCGGGGAGCTGTTTTTT
cdr3_aa: CASSFLGLAGGATGELFF
v_call: TRBV27
j_call: TRBJ2-2
clone_size: few
d_call: TRBD2

cdr3_nt: TGTGCCAGTAGTCCTCGGACTAGCACAGATACGCAGTATTTT
cdr3_aa: CASSPRTSTDTQYF
v_call: TRBV19
j_call: TRBJ2-3
clone_size: .
d_call: .

cdr3_nt: TGTGCCAGCTCATCAGGACAGGGCAATCAGCCCCAGCATTTT
cdr3_aa: CASSSGQGNQPQHF
v_call: TRBV18
j_call: TRBJ1-5
clone_size: once
d_call: TRBD1

cdr3_nt: TGCGCCATCTTTCTAGCCAAAAACATTCAGTACTTC
cdr3_aa: CAIFLAKNIQYF
v_call: TRBV23-1
j_call: TRBJ2-4
clone_size: few
d_call: .

cdr3_nt: TGTGCCAGCAGCCGGACAGGGTGGACCTATGGCTACACCTTC
cdr3_aa: CASSRTGWTYGYTF
v_call: TRBV5-4
j_call: TRBJ1-2
clone_size: .
d_call: TRBD1

cdr3_nt: TGTGCCAGCAGCTCAACCAGGGGGTATGGCTACACCTTC
cdr3_aa: CASSSTRGYGYTF
v_call: TRBV7-8
j_call: TRBJ1-2
clone_size: .
d_call: TRBD1

cdr3_nt: TGTGCCAGCAGCTTACAGGGGATTACCGGGGAGCTGTTTTTT
cdr3_aa: CASSLQGITGELFF
v_call: TRBV5-5
j_call: TRBJ2-2
clone_size: .
d_call: TRBD1

cdr3_nt: TGTGCCAGCAGCCAAGGGGGTTCATCCTACGAGCAGTACTTC
cdr3_aa: CASSQGGSSYEQYF
v_call: TRBV4-2
j_call: TRBJ2-7
clone_size: .
d_call: .

cdr3_nt: TGTGCCAGCAGCGGGGGAGGTGGCAATCAGCCCCAGCATTTT
cdr3_aa: CASSGGGGNQPQHF
v_call: TRBV2
j_call: TRBJ1-5
clone_size: few
d_call: .

cdr3_nt: TGTGCCATCCTGGGCCCGACACCGTATCAGCCCCAGCATTTT
cdr3_aa: CAILGPTPYQPQHF
v_call: TRBV28
j_call: TRBJ1-5
clone_size: few
d_call: .

cdr3_nt: TGTGCCAGCAGTTTCGACATTTTGGCGGGAAAACTGTTTTTT
cdr3_aa: CASSFDILAGKLFF
v_call: TRBV7-9
j_call: TRBJ1-4
clone_size: .
d_call: .

cdr3_nt: TGTGCCAGCAGCCAAGATAGGCAGGGGGGCGTTAATTCACCCCTCCACTTT
cdr3_aa: CASSQDRQGGVNSPLHF
v_call: TRBV5-4
j_call: TRBJ1-6
clone_size: once
d_call: TRBD1

cdr3_nt: TGTGCCAGCAGCAGAGATGGGGGGACCCAGTACTTC
cdr3_aa: CASSRDGGTQYF
v_call: TRBV5-5
j_call: TRBJ2-5
clone_size: .
d_call: .

cdr3_nt: TGTGCCAGCAGTGTGCCGGGACTAGCGGTGACCCAGTACTTC
cdr3_aa: CASSVPGLAVTQYF
v_call: TRBV6-5
j_call: TRBJ2-5
clone_size: .
d_call: TRBD2

cdr3_nt: TGTGCCAGCACCCGAATCAGGGCAGATACGCAGTATTTT
cdr3_aa: CASTRIRADTQYF
v_call: TRBV6-1
j_call: TRBJ2-3
clone_size: once
d_call: .

cdr3_nt: TGTGCCAGCAGCCTACAGGGAAATCAGCCCCAGCATTTT
cdr3_aa: CASSLQGNQPQHF
v_call: TRBV28
j_call: TRBJ1-5
clone_size: .
d_call: .

cdr3_nt: TGCGCCAGCAGCTTTGCAGGGAACCGCCAAGAGACCCAGTACTTC
cdr3_aa: CASSFAGNRQETQYF
v_call: TRBV5-1
j_call: TRBJ2-5
clone_size: .
d_call: .

cdr3_nt: TGTGCCAGCAGTCCGATATTGGGGAGTGGCTATGGCTACACCTTC
cdr3_aa: CASSPILGSGYGYTF
v_call: TRBV7-8
j_call: TRBJ1-2
clone_size: .
d_call: .

cdr3_nt: TGTGCCAGCAGAAGGGCCATTACTCGCTACGAGCAGTACTTC
cdr3_aa: CASRRAITRYEQYF
v_call: TRBV6-4
j_call: TRBJ2-7
clone_size: .
d_call: .

cdr3_nt: TGTGCCAGCAGTTTAGATGGGTGGGGCGAGCAGTACTTC
cdr3_aa: CASSLDGWGEQYF
v_call: TRBV28
j_call: TRBJ2-7
clone_size: .
d_call: .

cdr3_nt: TGTGCCAGCAGCTCCGACAGGGAGTTTTGGAACACTGAAGCTTTCTTT
cdr3_aa: CASSSDREFWNTEAFF
v_call: TRBV28
j_call: TRBJ1-1
clone_size: .
d_call: TRBD1

cdr3_nt: TGTGCCTGGAGGATCGGCGGACAGGGGGCGATGGCTTTCTTT
cdr3_aa: CAWRIGGQGAMAFF
v_call: TRBV30
j_call: TRBJ1-1
clone_size: few
d_call: TRBD1

cdr3_nt: TGTGCCAGCAGCTTAGGATATCGGGTCGGCTACACCTTC
cdr3_aa: CASSLGYRVGYTF
v_call: TRBV7-2
j_call: TRBJ1-2
clone_size: .
d_call: .

cdr3_nt: TGTGCCACCAGCAGAGATCAAAGGGGTGTCGGCGAGCAGTACTTC
cdr3_aa: CATSRDQRGVGEQYF
v_call: TRBV15
j_call: TRBJ2-7
clone_size: .
d_call: .

cdr3_nt: TGTGCCAGCAGCTTGAGTACATTGGGGGGAAACACCATATATTTT
cdr3_aa: CASSLSTLGGNTIYF
v_call: TRBV5-5
j_call: TRBJ1-3
clone_size: .
d_call: .

cdr3_nt: TGCGCCAGCAGCTTGGACGGGACAGTCCGTGAAGCTTTCTTT
cdr3_aa: CASSLDGTVREAFF
v_call: TRBV5-1
j_call: TRBJ1-1
clone_size: .
d_call: TRBD1

cdr3_nt: TGTGCCAGCACCAAGACAGGGAACGCTGAAGCTTTCTTT
cdr3_aa: CASTKTGNAEAFF
v_call: TRBV6-5
j_call: TRBJ1-1
clone_size: few
d_call: TRBD1

cdr3_nt: TGTGCCTGGATTCGGACTAGCGGTTACACAGATACGCAGTATTTT
cdr3_aa: CAWIRTSGYTDTQYF
v_call: TRBV30
j_call: TRBJ2-3
clone_size: .
d_call: TRBD2

cdr3_nt: TGCGCCAGCAGCTTGGAACAGGGAGGTCAGCCCCAGCATTTT
cdr3_aa: CASSLEQGGQPQHF
v_call: TRBV5-1
j_call: TRBJ1-5
clone_size: .
d_call: .

cdr3_nt: TGCGCCAGCAGCCCCCCTCCGATAGCGGGGGCGACCCTGGCGGGAGATACGCAGTATTTT
cdr3_aa: CASSPPPIAGATLAGDTQYF
v_call: TRBV4-1
j_call: TRBJ2-3
clone_size: .
d_call: TRBD2

cdr3_nt: TGTGCTTATAAGGCCGGAACAGCTTTCTTT
cdr3_aa: CAYKAGTAFF
v_call: TRBV14
j_call: TRBJ1-1
clone_size: .
d_call: .

cdr3_nt: .
cdr3_aa: CASKVPVGSGTPIF
v_call: TRBV19
j_call: TRBJ1-2
clone_size: .
d_call: .

cdr3_nt: TGTGCCAGCAGTGAAGGGCAGGGCGGGGAGACCCAGTACTTC
cdr3_aa: CASSEGQGGETQYF
v_call: TRBV25-1
j_call: TRBJ2-5
clone_size: .
d_call: .

cdr3_nt: TGTGCCAGCAGTTTAGGTAACACTCTTGACACTGAAGCTTTCTTT
cdr3_aa: CASSLGNTLDTEAFF
v_call: TRBV28
j_call: TRBJ1-1
clone_size: once
d_call: .

cdr3_nt: TGTGCCAGCAGCGACACGGGGAGGGAGGGCCAGCCCCAGCATTTT
cdr3_aa: CASSDTGREGQPQHF
v_call: TRBV9
j_call: TRBJ1-5
clone_size: few
d_call: .

cdr3_nt: TGTGCCAGCAGTAGGACCGTGAATAGCAATCAGCCCCAGCATTTT
cdr3_aa: CASSRTVNSNQPQHF
v_call: TRBV7-8
j_call: TRBJ1-5
clone_size: .
d_call: .

cdr3_nt: TGTGCCAGCAGCTCCGGGGATGGACTAGCGGTCGCGCAGTATTTT
cdr3_aa: CASSSGDGLAVAQYF
v_call: TRBV5-4
j_call: TRBJ2-3
clone_size: .
d_call: TRBD2

cdr3_nt: TGTGCCAGCAGTGCGACAGGGGGCGATCAGCCCCAGCATTTT
cdr3_aa: CASSATGGDQPQHF
v_call: TRBV6-1
j_call: TRBJ1-5
clone_size: .
d_call: TRBD1

cdr3_nt: TGCGCCAGCAGCCTCACCTCCACTAGCGCCCACAATGAGCAGTTCTTC
cdr3_aa: CASSLTSTSAHNEQFF
v_call: TRBV5-1
j_call: TRBJ2-1
clone_size: .
d_call: TRBD2

cdr3_nt: TGTGCCAGCAGCACCTCCGGACTAACGGACAGGGCAACCGGGGAGCTGTTTTTT
cdr3_aa: CASSTSGLTDRATGELFF
v_call: TRBV5-5
j_call: TRBJ2-2
clone_size: .
d_call: TRBD1

cdr3_nt: TGTGCCAGCGGGCCCTACATCTATGGCTACACCTTC
cdr3_aa: CASGPYIYGYTF
v_call: TRBV19
j_call: TRBJ1-2
clone_size: .
d_call: .

cdr3_nt: TGTGCCAGCAGCTTAGATGAGGAACCGTTTTGGCAGTTCTTC
cdr3_aa: CASSLDEEPFWQFF
v_call: TRBV11-2
j_call: TRBJ2-1
clone_size: .
d_call: .

cdr3_nt: TGTGCCAGCAGCTTAACAGGGGGAACTGAAGCTTTCTTT
cdr3_aa: CASSLTGGTEAFF
v_call: TRBV7-6
j_call: TRBJ1-1
clone_size: few
d_call: TRBD1

cdr3_nt: TGTGCCAGCAGCTCGCTAGCGGGAGGGCGGAGCTCCTACAATGAGCAGTTCTTC
cdr3_aa: CASSSLAGGRSSYNEQFF
v_call: TRBV7-6
j_call: TRBJ2-1
clone_size: .
d_call: TRBD2

cdr3_nt: TGTGCCAGCAGCTGGAAGGACGGCTACGAGCAGTACTTC
cdr3_aa: CASSWKDGYEQYF
v_call: TRBV5-4
j_call: TRBJ2-7
clone_size: once
d_call: .

cdr3_nt: TGTGCCAGCAGCTCGGACGGCATGAACACTGAAGCTTTCTTT
cdr3_aa: CASSSDGMNTEAFF
v_call: TRBV14
j_call: TRBJ1-1
clone_size: .
d_call: .

cdr3_nt: TGTGCCAGCAGTGAAGCGAGGGGGGCTGTTACTGAAGCTTTCTTT
cdr3_aa: CASSEARGAVTEAFF
v_call: TRBV2
j_call: TRBJ1-1
clone_size: .
d_call: .

cdr3_nt: TGTGCCAGCAGTTCCCTGGGGGAGCGGAATCAGCCCCAGCATTTT
cdr3_aa: CASSSLGERNQPQHF
v_call: TRBV6-1
j_call: TRBJ1-5
clone_size: .
d_call: .

cdr3_nt: TGTGCCAGCAGCTTGAGGCCAATAGCAGATACGCAGTATTTT
cdr3_aa: CASSLRPIADTQYF
v_call: TRBV5-4
j_call: TRBJ2-3
clone_size: .
d_call: .

cdr3_nt: TGTGCTAGCAGCTCGTCCCCCCTCGGGGCAGAGACCCAGTACTTC
cdr3_aa: CASSSSPLGAETQYF
v_call: TRBV7-7
j_call: TRBJ2-5
clone_size: .
d_call: .

cdr3_nt: TGTGCCAGCAGCACCACATCTCTCCCTTTGACTGAAGCTTTCTTT
cdr3_aa: CASSTTSLPLTEAFF
v_call: TRBV11-3
j_call: TRBJ1-1
clone_size: few
d_call: .

cdr3_nt: TGTGCCAGCAGCCCTCAAGAGACCCAGTACTTC
cdr3_aa: CASSPQETQYF
v_call: TRBV7-2
j_call: TRBJ2-5
clone_size: .
d_call: .

cdr3_nt: TGTGCCAGCATTGGAGGGGGGGAAGAGACCCAGTACTTC
cdr3_aa: CASIGGGEETQYF
v_call: TRBV2
j_call: TRBJ2-5
clone_size: .
d_call: .